This T cell receptor beta chain was captured in a study of cytomegalovirus exposure and HLA in healthy donors. Germline CDR1 reads MNHEY; CDR2 reads SVGAGI. The ends lost 2 bases at V and 4 bases at J; junction bases unmatched: 2. The CDR3 length is 14 residues. Use of 60 Vbeta and 13 Jbeta primers characterized the PCR. Clones were read by immunoSEQ multiplex PCR, and TCRdb kept only the in-frame ones, dropping some. The sample records about 160,000 clones, about three quarters being singletons. The chain uses TRBV6-5 and TRBJ2-5; 9 nucleotides line up with TRBD2. The source of this sequence is a man younger than 35 in good health and CMV-seropositive. The material sequenced was PBMCs. Here the CDR3 DNA reads TGTGCCAGCAGTTACCAGCGGGAGGTAGAGACCCAGTACTTC. Amino acid sequence: CASSYQREVETQYF.